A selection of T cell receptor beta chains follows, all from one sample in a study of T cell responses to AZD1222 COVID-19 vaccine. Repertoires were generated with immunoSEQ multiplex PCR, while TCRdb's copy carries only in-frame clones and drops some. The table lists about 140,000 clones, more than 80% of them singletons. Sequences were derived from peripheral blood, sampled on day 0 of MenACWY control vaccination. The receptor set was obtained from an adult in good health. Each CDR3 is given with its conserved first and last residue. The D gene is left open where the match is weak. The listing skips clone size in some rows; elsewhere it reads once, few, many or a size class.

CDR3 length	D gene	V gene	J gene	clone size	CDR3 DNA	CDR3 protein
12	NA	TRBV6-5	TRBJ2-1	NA	TGTGCCAGCAGGGGGGGGGCTGCTGAGCAGTTCTTC	CASRGGAAEQFF
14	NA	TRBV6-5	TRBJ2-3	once	TGTGCCAGCAGTTACTCGTCGTACACAGATACGCAGTATTTT	CASSYSSYTDTQYF
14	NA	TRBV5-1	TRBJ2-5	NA	TGCGCCAGCAGCTTGGTGGGAGGAGGGGAGACCCAGTACTTC	CASSLVGGGETQYF
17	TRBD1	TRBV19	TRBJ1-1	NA	TGTGCCAGTAGTATTAAACGGACAGGGCCCTTAGGCACTGAAGCTTTCTTT	CASSIKRTGPLGTEAFF
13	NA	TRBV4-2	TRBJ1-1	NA	TGTGCCAGCAGCTTACAGAGGAACACTGAAGCTTTCTTT	CASSLQRNTEAFF
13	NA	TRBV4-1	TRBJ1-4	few	TGCGCCAGCAGCCAAGAAGAAGCGCTGAAACTGTTTTTT	CASSQEEALKLFF
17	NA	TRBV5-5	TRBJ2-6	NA	TGTGCCAGCAGCTTGGAAGTTTCAGGTTCTGGGGCCAACGTCCTGACTTTC	CASSLEVSGSGANVLTF
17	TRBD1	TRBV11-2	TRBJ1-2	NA	TGTGCCAGCAGCTTAGATGGCGGGACAGGGAAGGTCTATGGCTACACCTTC	CASSLDGGTGKVYGYTF
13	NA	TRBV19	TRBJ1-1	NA	TGTGCCAGTACGGGACACCGGAACACTGAAGCTTTCTTT	CASTGHRNTEAFF
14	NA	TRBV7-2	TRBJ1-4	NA	TGTGCCAGCAGCTTGAACCCGGACAGCGAAAAACTGTTTTTT	CASSLNPDSEKLFF
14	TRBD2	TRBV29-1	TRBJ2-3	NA	TGCAGCGTGCCCGCGGGAGCCGGCACAGATACGCAGTATTTT	CSVPAGAGTDTQYF
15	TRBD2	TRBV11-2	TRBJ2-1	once	TGTGCCAGCAGATACCTAGCGGGGGCCTACAATGAGCAGTTCTTC	CASRYLAGAYNEQFF
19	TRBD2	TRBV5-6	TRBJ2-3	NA	TGTGCCAGCAGCTCGTTCGGGACTAGCGGGAGCCTGAGCACAGATACGCAGTATTTT	CASSSFGTSGSLSTDTQYF
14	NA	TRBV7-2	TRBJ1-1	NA	TGTGCCAGCATCCAAGGAGGGATGAACACTGAAGCTTTCTTT	CASIQGGMNTEAFF
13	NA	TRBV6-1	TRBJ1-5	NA	TGTGCCAGCAGTGAAGCACAGGATCAGCCCCAGCATTTT	CASSEAQDQPQHF
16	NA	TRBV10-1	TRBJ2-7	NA	TGCGCCAGCAGTGAGATCTCCGGGACACATCCCTACGAGCAGTACTTC	CASSEISGTHPYEQYF
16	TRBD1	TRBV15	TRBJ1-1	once	TGTGCCACCAGCAGAGGACAGGGAGTTGTGGGCACTGAAGCTTTCTTT	CATSRGQGVVGTEAFF
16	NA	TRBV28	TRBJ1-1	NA	TGTGCCAGCAGTTTAGCAGGTCGGGTTGGCGGCACTGAAGCTTTCTTT	CASSLAGRVGGTEAFF
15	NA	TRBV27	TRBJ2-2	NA	TGTGCCAGCAGTTTAATCCAGGGAGTAACCGGGGAGCTGTTTTTT	CASSLIQGVTGELFF
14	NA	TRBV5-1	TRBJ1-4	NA	TGCGCCAGCAGCGACAGCCTCCCGGATGAAAAACTGTTTTTT	CASSDSLPDEKLFF
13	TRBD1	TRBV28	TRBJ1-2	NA	TGTGCCAGCCGGTACAGGGGGTTGGGTGGCTACACCTTC	CASRYRGLGGYTF
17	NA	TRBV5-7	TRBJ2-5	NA	TGTGCCAGCAGCTTGACCTTTATAGGGATACCACAAGAGACCCAGTACTTC	CASSLTFIGIPQETQYF